The subject of this entry is one TCR beta chain. Per the original data handling: For nucleated cells, counts were estimated from reference gene primer amplification. This table comes from immunoSEQ multiplex PCR, and its TCRdb copy is limited to in-frame clones, with some not included. The DNA was the basis for D and trimming; V, J and clone size are from that table. This sample has more than 200,000 clones; around 85% occur once, and the top ten carry approximately 7.9%. The sample originates from a study of blood T cell repertoires in COVID-19. Study at large: Sources were T cells, B-cell-depleted T cells, or PBMCs; the material itself was cDNA or gDNA.

The germline CDR1 and CDR2 sequences are KGHSH and LQKENI. The CDR3 spans 13 residues. V was shortened by 3 bases and J by 6 bases, with 11 bases between the two germline ends. The sequence derives from a woman older than 75 with acute or convalescent COVID-19. The sequencing input was peripheral blood. This sequence joins TRBV18 and TRBJ1-2, with D unclear. CDR3 sequence reads: CASSPIGDDGYTF. Here the CDR3 DNA reads TGTGCCAGCTCACCTATCGGGGATGATGGCTACACCTTC. The whole variable domain, remainder taken from reference TRBV18 and TRBJ1-2, is NAGVMQNPRHLVRRRGQEARLRCSPMKGHSHVYWYRQLPEEGLKFMVYLQKENIIDESGMPKERFSAEFPKEGPSILRIQQVVRGDSAAYFCASSPIGDDGYTFGSGTRLTVV.